The rows below give T cell receptor beta chains drawn from one sample of a study of T cell repertoires in cytomegalovirus infection. TCRdb processed the reads anew with MiXCR; each CDR3 protein has one entry. The sample has about 130,000 distinct CDR3 sequences, more than 20% seen once; the top ten hold about a third. Their specific antigens are unknown. Material: PBMCs, sequenced either directly or after in vitro stimulation (not recorded which). These receptor sequences come from a human donor in good health (CMV status not recorded). Some clones in this sample may be carry-over from other donors' samples. Each CDR3 is given with its conserved first and last residue. D genes are given only for firm matches. For some rows the clone size is stated as once, few or many, or as a class when expanded; others skip it.

CDR3 protein | CDR3 DNA | V gene | clone size | D gene | J gene
CASRGAKWGGYTF | TGTGCCAGCCGCGGGGCAAAGTGGGGTGGCTACACCTTC | TRBV7-3 | . | . | TRBJ1-2
CASSVRDRVSNTEAFF | TGTGCCAGTAGTGTACGGGACAGGGTCTCGAACACTGAAGCTTTCTTT | TRBV19 | . | TRBD1 | TRBJ1-1
CASTMRGVNTEAFF | TGTGCCAGTACCATGCGGGGGGTCAACACTGAAGCTTTCTTT | TRBV19 | once | . | TRBJ1-1
CASSLLLEVRGDTQYF | TGTGCCAGCAGTTTACTACTAGAGGTGCGGGGAGATACGCAGTATTTT | TRBV28 | . | . | TRBJ2-3
CASSYSGRTDTQYF | TGTGCCAGCAGTTACTCGGGCAGAACAGATACGCAGTATTTT | TRBV6-5 | . | . | TRBJ2-3
CASSQGMLRGEFF | TGTGCCAGCAGCCAAGGAATGCTCAGGGGAGAATTCTTT | TRBV14 | . | . | TRBJ1-1
CATSPGPETQYF | TGTGCCACTTCCCCAGGTCCGGAGACCCAGTACTTC | TRBV6-6 | . | . | TRBJ2-5
CASSELTSPGPAKNIQYF | TGTGCCAGCAGTGAATTAACGAGTCCCGGACCAGCCAAAAACATTCAGTACTTC | TRBV6-1 | few | . | TRBJ2-4
CASIQSLPGAYNEQFF | TGTGCCAGCATTCAATCCCTCCCTGGAGCCTACAATGAGCAGTTCTTC | TRBV28 | . | . | TRBJ2-1
CASSPKAARDNEQFF | TGTGCCAGCAGCCCGAAGGCGGCCAGGGACAATGAGCAGTTCTTC | TRBV11-2 | few | . | TRBJ2-1
CSVETGGNGYTF | TGCAGCGTTGAGACAGGGGGCAATGGCTACACCTTC | TRBV29-1 | . | TRBD1 | TRBJ1-2
CSARPGTDYEQYF | TGCAGTGCTAGACCCGGGACAGATTACGAGCAGTACTTC | TRBV20-1 | few | TRBD1 | TRBJ2-7
CASSSSGTRLYNEQFF | TGTGCCAGCAGCTCGTCCGGGACTAGACTATACAATGAGCAGTTCTTC | TRBV5-4 | . | TRBD2 | TRBJ2-1
CASSYLTGNTEAFF | TGTGCCAGCAGCTACCTGACGGGGAACACTGAAGCTTTCTTT | TRBV7-2 | . | . | TRBJ1-1